This T cell receptor beta chain was obtained from a study of response to subunit inactivated influenza vaccine. TCRdb re-called the RT-PCR reads through MiXCR, storing one row per CDR3 protein. The repertoire holds more than 500,000 distinct CDR3 sequences, about 11% seen once, with 9.5% to 11% in the top ten. These data also formed part of another study, on T cells expressing NK-cell markers. From that second work: Generation of TCR beta cDNA was performed by 5'RACE template switching incorporating UMIs.

This receptor was identified in a man in his fifties who received an inactivated influenza vaccine. Here the sequenced sample was PBMCs from blood, taken on the day of vaccination.

The CDR3 sequence: CASSQVDRGLGNTIYF. The CDR3 DNA follows: TGCGCCAGCAGCCAAGTGGACAGGGGGCTCGGAAACACCATATATTTT. The rearrangement uses TRBV4-1 and TRBJ1-3; 11 positions match TRBD1. Losses at the gene ends were 1 base for V and 4 bases for J; bases not matched to a gene: 3. CDR3 length equals 16 residues. CDR1 is MGHRA and CDR2 is YSYEKL in the germline V gene.